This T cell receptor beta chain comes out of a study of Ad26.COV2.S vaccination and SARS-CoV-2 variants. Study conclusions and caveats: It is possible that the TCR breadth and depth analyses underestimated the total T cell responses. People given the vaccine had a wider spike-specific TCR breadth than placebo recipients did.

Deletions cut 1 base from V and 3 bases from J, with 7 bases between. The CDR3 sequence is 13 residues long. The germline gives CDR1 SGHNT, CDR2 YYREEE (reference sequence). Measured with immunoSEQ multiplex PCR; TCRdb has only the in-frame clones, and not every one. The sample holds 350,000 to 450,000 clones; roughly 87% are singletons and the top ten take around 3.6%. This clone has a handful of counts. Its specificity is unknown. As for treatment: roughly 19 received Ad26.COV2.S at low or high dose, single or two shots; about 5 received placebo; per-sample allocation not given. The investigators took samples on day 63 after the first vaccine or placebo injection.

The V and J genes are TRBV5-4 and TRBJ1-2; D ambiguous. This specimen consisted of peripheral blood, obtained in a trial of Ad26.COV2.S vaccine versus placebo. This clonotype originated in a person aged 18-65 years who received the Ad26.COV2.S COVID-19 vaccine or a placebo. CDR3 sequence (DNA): TGTGCCAGCAGCTTGCCAGACTACTATGGCTACACCTTC. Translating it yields CASSLPDYYGYTF.